This TCR beta chain originates from a study of T cells in Graves' hyperthyroidism and ophthalmopathy. The wider study: At the time of initial diagnosis and before any treatment, peripheral blood was collected.

The CDR3 runs 18 residues. Germline V gives CDR1 SGHTA, CDR2 FQGNSA. With 2 bases clipped from V and 5 bases from J, the junction kept 6 bases outside the gene matches. RNA transcripts provided the source from which TCR beta CDR3 regions were amplified. First-round RT-PCR of the TCR CDR3 relied on the HTBI primer set. MiXCR, run by TCRdb on the multiplex PCR reads, gives a single entry per CDR3 protein. The repertoire consists of roughly 740,000 distinct CDR3 sequences, with about 15% occurring once and the leading ten covering roughly 8%. The receptor's source is a man aged 18 to 29 with Graves' hyperthyroidism. The rearrangement links TRBV7-2 to TRBJ2-2; 15 bases fit TRBD2. Sequences were obtained from blood. The CDR3 loop is CASSLPKGLAGGTGELFF. The CDR3 nucleotides are TGTGCCAGCAGCTTACCGAAGGGACTAGCGGGAGGTACCGGGGAGCTGTTTTTT.